This T cell receptor (beta chain) was recovered during a study of post-analysis software for immune sequencing data. For the study at large: Included courses were relapsing-remitting and secondary progressive multiple sclerosis; progressive-relapsing multiple sclerosis was also included.

Study observations and caveats: Under the F measure, samples that were prepared in one batch clustered strongly together. Patients had higher frequencies than controls of roughly five TRBV segments, including TRBV5-6, TRBV5-1 and TRBV20-1. Relative to controls, patients with multiple sclerosis showed significantly lower normalized Chao1 diversity.

Of note for this clonotype: The target antigen is unknown.

This CDR3 is 12 amino acids long. CDR1 is SGHDN, CDR2 FVKESK, per germline. Trimming took 1 base from V and 12 from J, leaving 10 bases between them. Built from TCR beta cDNA, the libraries had unique molecular identifiers in them. T cells numbering about 0.9 to 10 million yielded cDNA molecules that totaled approximately 500,000. TCRdb redid the calling of the PCR reads with MiXCR, one entry per CDR3 protein. The table shows 740,000 or so distinct CDR3 sequences, with approximately 57% occurring only once. Material for sequencing was blood. The origin of this receptor is a girl aged 5 to 17 with multiple sclerosis. The rearrangement uses TRBV14 and TRBJ2-1; D not certain. The CDR3 bases are TGTGCCAGCAGCCAAGTAGGTCTCAGGCAGTTCTTC. Its protein product is CASSQVGLRQFF.